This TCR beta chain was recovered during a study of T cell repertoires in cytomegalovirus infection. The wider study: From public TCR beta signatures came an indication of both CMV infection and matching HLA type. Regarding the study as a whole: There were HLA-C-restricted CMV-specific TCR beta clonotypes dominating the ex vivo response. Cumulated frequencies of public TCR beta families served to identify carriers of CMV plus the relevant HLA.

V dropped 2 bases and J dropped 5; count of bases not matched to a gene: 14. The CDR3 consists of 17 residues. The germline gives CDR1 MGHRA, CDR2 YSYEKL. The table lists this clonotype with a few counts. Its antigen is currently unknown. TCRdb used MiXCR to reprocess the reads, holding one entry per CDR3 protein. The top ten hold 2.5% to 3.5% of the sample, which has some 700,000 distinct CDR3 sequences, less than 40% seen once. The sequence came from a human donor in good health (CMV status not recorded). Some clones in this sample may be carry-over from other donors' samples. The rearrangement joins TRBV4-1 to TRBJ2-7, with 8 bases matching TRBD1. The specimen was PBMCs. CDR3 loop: CASSQKPGTGQFNEQYF. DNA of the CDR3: TGCGCCAGCAGCCAAAAACCAGGGACAGGACAATTCAACGAGCAGTACTTC.